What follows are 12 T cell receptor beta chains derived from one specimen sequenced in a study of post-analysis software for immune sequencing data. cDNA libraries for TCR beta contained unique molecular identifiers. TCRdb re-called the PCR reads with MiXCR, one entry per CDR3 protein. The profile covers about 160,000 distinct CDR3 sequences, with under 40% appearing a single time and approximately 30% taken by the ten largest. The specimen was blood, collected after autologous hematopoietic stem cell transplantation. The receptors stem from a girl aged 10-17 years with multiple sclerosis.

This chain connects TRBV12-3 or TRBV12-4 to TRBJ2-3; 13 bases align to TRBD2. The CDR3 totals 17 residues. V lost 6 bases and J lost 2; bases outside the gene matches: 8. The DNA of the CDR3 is TGTGCCAGCAGCCAAGGGACTAGCGGGGCCCTCACAGATACGCAGTATTTT. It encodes CASSQGTSGALTDTQYF.

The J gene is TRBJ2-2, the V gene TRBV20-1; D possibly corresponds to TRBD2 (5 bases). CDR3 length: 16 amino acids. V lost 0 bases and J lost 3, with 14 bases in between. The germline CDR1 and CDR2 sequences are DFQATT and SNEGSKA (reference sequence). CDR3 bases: TGCAGTGCTAGAGATGTCGGAACGGACTACACCGGGGAGCTGTTTTTT. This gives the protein CSARDVGTDYTGELFF.

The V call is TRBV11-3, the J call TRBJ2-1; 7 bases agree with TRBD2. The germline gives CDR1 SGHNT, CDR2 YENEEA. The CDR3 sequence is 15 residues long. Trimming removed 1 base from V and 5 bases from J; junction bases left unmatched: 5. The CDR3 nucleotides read TGTGCCAGCAGCTTAGGTGGGAGGGCAAACAATGAGCAGTTCTTC. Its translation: CASSLGGRANNEQFF.

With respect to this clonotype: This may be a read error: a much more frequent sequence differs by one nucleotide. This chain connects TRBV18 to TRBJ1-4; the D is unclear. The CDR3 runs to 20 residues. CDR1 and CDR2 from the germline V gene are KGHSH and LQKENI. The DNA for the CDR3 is TGTGCCAGCTCATCACAAGCGAGGACCGCCGGGTCGGTAACTAATGAAAAACGGTTTTTT. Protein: CASSSQARTAGSVTNEKRFF.

In DNA form, the CDR3 reads TGCAGCGTTGTTAGGCAGGGGGGGAACATTCAGTACTTC. Encoded protein: CSVVRQGGNIQYF. This rearrangement joins TRBV29-1 to TRBJ2-4; D could derive from TRBD1 or TRBD2 (7 bases each). CDR3 length: 13 residues. Germline V gives CDR1 SQVTM, CDR2 ANQGSEA. V was clipped by 4 bases and J by 7 bases, with 14 bases between them.

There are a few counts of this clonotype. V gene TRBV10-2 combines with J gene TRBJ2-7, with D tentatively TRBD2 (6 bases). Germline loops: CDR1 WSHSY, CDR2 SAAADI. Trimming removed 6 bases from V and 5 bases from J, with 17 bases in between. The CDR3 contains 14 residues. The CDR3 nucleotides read TGCGCCAGCAGGGACCCGGGACTCCCTGACGAGCAGTACTTC. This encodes CASRDPGLPDEQYF.

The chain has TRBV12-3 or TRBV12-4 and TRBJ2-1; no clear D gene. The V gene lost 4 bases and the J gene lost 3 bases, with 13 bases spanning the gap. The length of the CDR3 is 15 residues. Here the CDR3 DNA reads TGTGCCAGCAGTTCCCCAATTGGGGTCTACAATGAGCAGTTCTTC. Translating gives CASSSPIGVYNEQFF.

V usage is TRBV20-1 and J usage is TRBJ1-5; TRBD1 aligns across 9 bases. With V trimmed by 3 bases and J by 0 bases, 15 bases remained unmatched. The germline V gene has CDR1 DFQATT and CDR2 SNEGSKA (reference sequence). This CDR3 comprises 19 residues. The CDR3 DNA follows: TGCAGTGCTAGCCGCACCTCGGGACAGGGACCGTATAGCAATCAGCCCCAGCATTTT. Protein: CSASRTSGQGPYSNQPQHF.

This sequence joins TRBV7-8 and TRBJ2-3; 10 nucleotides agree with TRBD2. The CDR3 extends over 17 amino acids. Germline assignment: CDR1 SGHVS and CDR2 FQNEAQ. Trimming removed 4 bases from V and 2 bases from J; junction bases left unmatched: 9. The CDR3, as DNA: TGTGCCAGCAGCTACTGGACTAGCGGAGTCGTCACAGATACGCAGTATTTT. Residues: CASSYWTSGVVTDTQYF.

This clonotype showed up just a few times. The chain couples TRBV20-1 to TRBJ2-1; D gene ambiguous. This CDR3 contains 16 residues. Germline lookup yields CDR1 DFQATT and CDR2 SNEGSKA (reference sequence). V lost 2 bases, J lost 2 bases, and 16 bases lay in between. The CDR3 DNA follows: TGCAGTGCTAGACAACGGCTAGGACGAGCCTACAATGAGCAGTTCTTC. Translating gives CSARQRLGRAYNEQFF.

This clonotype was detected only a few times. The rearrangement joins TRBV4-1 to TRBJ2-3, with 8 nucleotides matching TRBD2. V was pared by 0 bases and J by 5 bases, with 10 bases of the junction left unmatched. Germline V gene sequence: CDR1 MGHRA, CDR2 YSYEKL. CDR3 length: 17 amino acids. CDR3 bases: TGCGCCAGCAGCCAAGATAAGGGGCTAGCGGGCGGAGATACGCAGTATTTT. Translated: CASSQDKGLAGGDTQYF.

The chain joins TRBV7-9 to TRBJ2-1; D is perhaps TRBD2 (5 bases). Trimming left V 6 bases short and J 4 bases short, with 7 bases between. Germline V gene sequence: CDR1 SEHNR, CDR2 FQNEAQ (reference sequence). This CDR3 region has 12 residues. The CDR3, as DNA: TGTGCCAGCAGTAAGCGGTACAATGAGCAGTTCTTC. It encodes CASSKRYNEQFF.